What follows is one TCR beta chain and its context. Method: immunoSEQ multiplex PCR; TCRdb's copy keeps in-frame clones and lacks some. The sample lists about 72,000 clones, 91% seen once, with about 0.7% in the top ten. The entry originates in a study of T cell changes during pregnancy in multiple sclerosis. CDR1 SGHRS and CDR2 YFSETQ come from the germline V gene. The CDR3 sequence is 15 residues long. V shed 7 bases and J 0 bases; nucleotides not matched to a gene: 8. This receptor was taken from a female donor in good health, enrolled as a control in a pregnancy study. The rearrangement joins TRBV5-1 to TRBJ2-7, with 9 bases fitting TRBD1. The source was peripheral blood, collected in the third trimester of pregnancy. The CDR3 loop reads CASSYRGPSSYEQYF. CDR3 sequence (DNA): TGCGCCAGCTCCTACAGGGGGCCTAGCTCCTACGAGCAGTACTTC. Variable domain in full (rest from reference TRBV5-1 and TRBJ2-7): KAGVTQTPRYLIKTRGQQVTLSCSPISGHRSVSWYQQTPGQGLQFLFEYFSETQRNKGNFPGRFSGRQFSNSRSEMNVSTLELGDSALYLCASSYRGPSSYEQYFGPGTRLTVT.